The 7 T cell receptor beta chains below come from one sample, sequenced in a study of neoadjuvant anti-PD-1 for oral cavity cancer. Time point reported: after neoadjuvant nivolumab, at surgical resection. The repertoire was sequenced with immunoSEQ multiplex PCR; TCRdb's copy has only in-frame clones and lacks some. The repertoire holds approximately 42,000 clones, about 77% seen once, with 4.8% in the top ten. This specimen was PBMCs, taken after nivolumab (anti-PD-1) treatment. The receptors here all came from a person aged 35-79 years with oral cavity squamous cell carcinoma.

V gene TRBV7-9 combines with J gene TRBJ2-5; TRBD2 matches at 10 bases. V lost 7 bases to trimming and J lost 5 bases; unmatched junction nucleotides: 10. Looked up from germline, CDR1 is SEHNR and CDR2 is FQNEAQ (reference sequence). This CDR3 spans 15 amino acids. Here the CDR3 reads CASTPPGLAEETQYF. CDR3 nucleotide sequence: TGTGCCAGCACCCCGCCCGGACTAGCGGAGGAGACCCAGTACTTC.

In its sample, this clone was seen once. V is TRBV27 and J is TRBJ1-2; D might be TRBD1 (5 bases). The CDR3 is made up of 16 amino acids. CDR1 is MNHEY and CDR2 is SMNVEV in the germline V gene (reference sequence). Trimming stripped 6 bases from V and 4 bases from J, with 21 bases between. The CDR3 DNA is TGTGCCAGCAGACCCTCGCGGGGGGGTTCGGTCTATGGCTACACCTTC. This encodes CASRPSRGGSVYGYTF.

This clone was seen a few times. CDR3 bases: TGTGCCAGCACTGTACAACCAATGTCGTCCTATGGCTACACCTTC. Translating gives CASTVQPMSSYGYTF. V is TRBV6-1 and J is TRBJ1-2; D gene uncertain. V lost 7 bases and J 4 bases, leaving 19 bases between the germline ends. Germline loops: CDR1 MNHNS, CDR2 SASEGT. This CDR3 region has 15 residues.

The gene calls are TRBV13 and TRBJ2-1; D call uncertain. The CDR3 runs 14 residues. Germline CDR1 reads PRHDT; CDR2 reads FYEKMQ (reference sequence). Trimming stripped 4 bases from V and 8 bases from J, with 15 bases between. In nucleotides, the CDR3 is TGTGCCAGCAGCTCCCCGGGCTCTGAGGATGAGCAGTTCTTC. This gives the protein CASSSPGSEDEQFF.

The J gene is TRBJ1-1, the V gene TRBV11-2; D remains unclear. This CDR3 region has 13 residues. V was clipped by 2 bases and J by 4 bases, with 8 bases between them. Germline V CDR1 and CDR2: SGHAT, FQNNGV. As DNA, the CDR3 is TGTGCCAGCAGCTTACAGCTGACCACTGAAGCTTTCTTT. Residues: CASSLQLTTEAFF.

V and J are TRBV6-1 and TRBJ1-5; 8 positions match TRBD1. Per germline, CDR1 MNHNS and CDR2 SASEGT. Trimming took 6 bases from V and 7 from J; bases not matched to a gene: 8. The CDR3 consists of 14 residues. This chain's CDR3 is CASRGSGGEQPQHF. In nucleotides, the CDR3 is TGTGCCAGCAGGGGATCAGGGGGCGAACAGCCCCAGCATTTT.

The V call is TRBV27, the J call TRBJ1-5; TRBD1 matches 10 bases. Per the germline V gene, CDR1 is MNHEY and CDR2 is SMNVEV (reference sequence). After removal of 6 bases from V and 6 bases from J, the junction contained 2 bases not matched to a gene. The CDR3 is 13 amino acids. The CDR3 DNA sequence: TGTGCCAGCAGGGGACAGGGGCCTCAGCCCCAGCATTTT. Translation gives CASRGQGPQPQHF.